The present T cell receptor beta chain was sequenced within a study of a mutant IDH1 vaccine in newly diagnosed glioma. Time point here: week 47, end of study. Mutant IDH1 20-mer peptide, at 300 ug, made up each vaccine dose, with topical imiquimod. V gave up 4 bases and J gave up 2 bases, with 12 bases separating them. The CDR3 is 14 residues long. Germline V gene sequence: CDR1 LNHDA, CDR2 SQIVND (reference sequence). Clones were sequenced by immunoSEQ multiplex PCR, and TCRdb holds only the in-frame ones, with some missing. The sample lists approximately 80,000 clones, around four fifths occurring once. Worth noting for this clone: The antigen is undetermined.

The receptor was derived from a man in his forties or fifties with glioma. The material was PBMCs, obtained from a glioma patient whose treatment included an IDH1 peptide vaccine. This chain links TRBV19 with TRBJ2-7; D possibly uses TRBD1 or TRBD2 (5 bases each). The CDR3 DNA reads as TGTGCCAGTAGTACCACAGGACTCCCCTACGAGCAGTACTTC. It codes for CASSTTGLPYEQYF. Together with reference TRBV19 and TRBJ2-7, the CDR3 gives the full variable domain: DGGITQSPKYLFRKEGQNVTLSCEQNLNHDAMYWYRQDPGQGLRLIYYSQIVNDFQKGDIAEGYSVSREKKESFPLTVTSAQKNPTAFYLCASSTTGLPYEQYFGPGTRLTVT.